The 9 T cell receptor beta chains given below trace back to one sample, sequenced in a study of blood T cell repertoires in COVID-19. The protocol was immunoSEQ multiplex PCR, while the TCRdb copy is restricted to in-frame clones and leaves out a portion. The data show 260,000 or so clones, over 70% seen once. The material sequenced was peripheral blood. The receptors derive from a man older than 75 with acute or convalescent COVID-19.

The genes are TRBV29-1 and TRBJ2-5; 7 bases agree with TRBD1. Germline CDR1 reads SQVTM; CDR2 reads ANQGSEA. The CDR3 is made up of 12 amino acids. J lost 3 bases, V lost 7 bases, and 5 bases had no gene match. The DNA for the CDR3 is TGCAGCGCGAAGGGGGCAGAAGAGACCCAGTACTTC. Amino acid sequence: CSAKGAEETQYF. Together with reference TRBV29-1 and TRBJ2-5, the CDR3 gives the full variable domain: SAVISQKPSRDICQRGTSLTIQCQVDSQVTMMFWYRQQPGQSLTLIATANQGSEATYESGFVIDKFPISRPNLTFSTLTVSNMSPEDSSIYLCSAKGAEETQYFGPGTRLLVL.

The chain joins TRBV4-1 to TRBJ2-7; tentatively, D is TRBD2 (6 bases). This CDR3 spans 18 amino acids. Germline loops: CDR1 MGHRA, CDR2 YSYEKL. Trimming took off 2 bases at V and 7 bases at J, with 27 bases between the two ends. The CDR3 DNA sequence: TGCGCCAGCAGCCAACCCCCTGGGGGAACGGGAGTACTGCGGGAGCAGTACTTC. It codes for CASSQPPGGTGVLREQYF.

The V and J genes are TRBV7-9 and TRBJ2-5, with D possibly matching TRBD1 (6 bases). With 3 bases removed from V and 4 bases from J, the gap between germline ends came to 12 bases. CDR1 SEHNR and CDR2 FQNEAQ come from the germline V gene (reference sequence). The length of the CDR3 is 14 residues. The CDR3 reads CASSFDRTRETQYF. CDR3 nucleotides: TGTGCCAGCAGCTTCGACAGGACGAGAGAGACCCAGTACTTC.

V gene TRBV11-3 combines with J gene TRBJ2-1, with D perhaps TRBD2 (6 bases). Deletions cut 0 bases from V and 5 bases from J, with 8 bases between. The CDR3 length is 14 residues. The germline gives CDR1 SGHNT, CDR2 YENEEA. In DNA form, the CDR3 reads TGTGCCAGCAGCTTAGATGGAGGGGACAATGAGCAGTTCTTC. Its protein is CASSLDGGDNEQFF.

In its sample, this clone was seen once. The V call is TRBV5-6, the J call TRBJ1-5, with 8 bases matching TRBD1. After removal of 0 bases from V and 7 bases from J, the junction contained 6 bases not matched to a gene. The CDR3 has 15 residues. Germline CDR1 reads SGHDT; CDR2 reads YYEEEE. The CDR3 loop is CASSLGGQGSQPQHF. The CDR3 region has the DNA TGTGCCAGCAGCTTGGGTGGACAGGGTAGCCAGCCCCAGCATTTT.

Here the CDR3 reads CASSAAYFSGNTIYF. The CDR3 DNA sequence: TGTGCCAGCAGCGCCGCCTATTTCTCTGGAAACACCATATATTTT. The chain is built from TRBV5-5 and TRBJ1-3; D ambiguous. Germline V gene lookup returns CDR1 SGHKS and CDR2 YYEKEE (reference sequence). V gave up 4 bases and J gave up 0 bases, with 11 bases separating them. CDR3 length: 15 residues.

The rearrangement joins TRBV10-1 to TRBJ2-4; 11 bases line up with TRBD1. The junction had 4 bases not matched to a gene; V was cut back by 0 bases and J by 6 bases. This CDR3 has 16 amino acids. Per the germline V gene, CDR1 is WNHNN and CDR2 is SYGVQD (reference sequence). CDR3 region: CASSESTGTGGNIQYF. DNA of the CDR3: TGCGCCAGCAGTGAGTCGACGGGGACAGGGGGAAACATTCAGTACTTC.

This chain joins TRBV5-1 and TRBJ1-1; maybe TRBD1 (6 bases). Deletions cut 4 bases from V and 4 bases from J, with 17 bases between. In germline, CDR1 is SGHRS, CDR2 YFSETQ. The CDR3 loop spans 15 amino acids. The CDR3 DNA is TGCGCCAGCAGCCAAAACCCGGACAGTACCACTGAAGCTTTCTTT. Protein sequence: CASSQNPDSTTEAFF.

CDR3 nucleotides: TGTGCCAGCAGCACGGGGGCGGGGGGGCCCTATGAGCAGTTCTTC. Translating gives CASSTGAGGPYEQFF. The gene calls are TRBV3-1 (or the pseudogene TRBV3-2) and TRBJ2-1; 9 nucleotides align to TRBD2. Trimming cost V 5 bases and J 8 bases; bases outside gene matches: 10. In germline, CDR1 is LGHDT, CDR2 YNNKEL (reference sequence). The length of the CDR3 is 15 residues.